This passage covers 5 T cell receptor beta chains from one sample sequenced in a study of shared clonotypes between healthy human individuals. Sequencing used immunoSEQ multiplex PCR; TCRdb keeps in-frame clones, though not all of them. The sample lists some 1.5 million clones; roughly 96% were seen once. The sample taken for sequencing was naive CD4+ T cells sorted from blood. Indicated subset: CD45RA+ positively selected. All receptors derive from a man aged 25-45 years in good health.

The chain has TRBV7-3 and TRBJ2-7; D possibly matches TRBD1 or TRBD2 (5 bases each). V lost 4 bases and J lost 2, with 12 bases in between. The CDR3 spans 14 residues. CDR1 is SGHTA, CDR2 FQGTGA, per germline. CDR3 bases: TGTGCCAGCAGCTCCGACGGGACCGCCTACGAGCAGTACTTC. It yields the protein CASSSDGTAYEQYF.

V is TRBV19 and J is TRBJ2-1; 9 bases are shared with TRBD2. The CDR3 extends over 14 amino acids. Germline CDR1 reads LNHDA; CDR2 reads SQIVND (reference sequence). Trimming cost V 4 bases and J 4 bases; bases outside gene matches: 2. Here the CDR3 DNA reads TGTGCCAGTAGTAATGCGGGAGGGTACAATGAGCAGTTCTTC. Its translation is CASSNAGGYNEQFF.

This sequence joins TRBV27 and TRBJ1-5; TRBD1 agrees at 7 bases. Germline assignment: CDR1 MNHEY and CDR2 SMNVEV (reference sequence). This CDR3 spans 16 amino acids. V trimming: 0 bases; J trimming: 3 bases; junction bases outside the gene matches: 5. The CDR3 DNA sequence: TGTGCCAGCAGTTTATCGATGGGACAGATCAATCAGCCCCAGCATTTT. As protein: CASSLSMGQINQPQHF.

The chain links TRBV28 to TRBJ1-1; maybe TRBD1 (5 bases). The ends were cut back, 4 bases at V and 1 base at J, with 16 bases in the middle. CDR1 is MDHEN, CDR2 SYDVKM, per germline. CDR3 length equals 16 residues. The CDR3, as DNA: TGTGCCAGCAGTTCCCCTCCGGGGCGCGAGAACACTGAAGCTTTCTTT. This codes for CASSSPPGRENTEAFF.

The V and J genes are TRBV7-9 and TRBJ2-1, with D unresolved. Germline CDR1 SEHNR, CDR2 FQNEAQ (reference sequence). This CDR3 has 12 residues. The V end was cut by 5 bases, the J end by 8 bases, with 10 bases between. The DNA for the CDR3 is TGTGCCAGCAGCCGTACTCAGGATGAGCAGTTCTTC. It is translated as CASSRTQDEQFF.